This T cell receptor (beta chain) was profiled in a study of CD8 T cells in ankylosing spondylitis. V trimming: 6 bases; J trimming: 4 bases; junction bases outside the gene matches: 6. The CDR3 is made up of 14 amino acids. Study findings and constraints: Earlier authors reported some of these motif variants in reactive arthritis synovial fluid and blood. Seven to nine highly homologous variants made up a TCR beta motif, and this motif appeared characteristic of ankylosing spondylitis blood. Matched ankylosing spondylitis synovial fluid reportedly contained a significantly enriched population of disease-linked clones.

This clonotype was picked up many times. The antigen remains undetermined. For TCR beta, libraries came from quantitative 5'-RACE with molecular barcodes. MiXCR, run by TCRdb on the 5' RACE reads, gives a single entry per CDR3 protein. The data contain 150,000 to 200,000 distinct CDR3 sequences, around 10% of them singletons. This TCR came from a male donor with ankylosing spondylitis or in good health (not recorded which). This sequence joins TRBV12-3 or TRBV12-4 and TRBJ1-5; TRBD1 aligns across 7 bases. Sequencing used blood, either unsorted or a sorted T cell fraction (not recorded which). The CDR3 reads CASSPGQPNQPQHF. CDR3 bases: TGTGCCAGCAGCCCGGGACAGCCAAATCAGCCCCAGCATTTT.